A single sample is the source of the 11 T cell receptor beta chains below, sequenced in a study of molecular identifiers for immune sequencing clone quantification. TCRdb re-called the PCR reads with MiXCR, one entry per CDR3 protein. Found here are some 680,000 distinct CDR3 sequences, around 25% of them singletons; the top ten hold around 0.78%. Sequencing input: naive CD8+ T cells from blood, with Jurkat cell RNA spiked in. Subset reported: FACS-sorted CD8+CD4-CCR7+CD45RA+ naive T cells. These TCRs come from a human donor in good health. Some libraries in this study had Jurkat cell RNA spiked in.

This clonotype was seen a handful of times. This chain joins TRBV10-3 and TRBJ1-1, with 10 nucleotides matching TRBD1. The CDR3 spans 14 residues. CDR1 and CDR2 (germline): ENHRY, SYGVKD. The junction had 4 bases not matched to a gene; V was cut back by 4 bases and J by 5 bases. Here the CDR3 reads CAISGDRGWTEAFF. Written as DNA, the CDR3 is TGTGCCATCAGTGGGGACAGGGGTTGGACTGAAGCTTTCTTT.

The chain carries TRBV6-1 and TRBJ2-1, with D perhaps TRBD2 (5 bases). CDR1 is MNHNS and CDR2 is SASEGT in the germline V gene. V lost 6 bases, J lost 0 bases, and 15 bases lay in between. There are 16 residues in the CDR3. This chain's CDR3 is CASRYWTLDSYNEQFF. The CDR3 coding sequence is TGTGCCAGCAGATACTGGACTTTAGACTCCTACAATGAGCAGTTCTTC.

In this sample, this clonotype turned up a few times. The CDR3 nucleotides read TGTGCCAGCAGCGTAGAGGGCAGTCGAGAATTAGCGGGGGGCTATTCCACAGATACGCAGTATTTT. Translated: CASSVEGSRELAGGYSTDTQYF. The chain joins TRBV9 to TRBJ2-3; 10 nucleotides agree with TRBD2. The CDR3 is 22 residues long. CDR1 is SGDLS and CDR2 is YYNGEE in the germline V gene. Trimming at V came to 0 bases and at J to 2 bases, leaving 21 bases not matched to a gene.

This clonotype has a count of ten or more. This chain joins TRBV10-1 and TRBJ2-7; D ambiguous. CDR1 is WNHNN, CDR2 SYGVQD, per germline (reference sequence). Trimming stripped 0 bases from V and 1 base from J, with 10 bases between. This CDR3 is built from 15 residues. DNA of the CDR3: TGCGCCAGCAGTGAGTCGACTGGACCGTCCTACGAGCAGTACTTC. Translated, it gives CASSESTGPSYEQYF.

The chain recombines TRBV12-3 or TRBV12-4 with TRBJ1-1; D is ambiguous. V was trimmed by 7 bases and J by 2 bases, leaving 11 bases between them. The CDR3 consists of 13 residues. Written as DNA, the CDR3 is TGTGCCAGCATGTTCGGCGGAAACACTGAAGCTTTCTTT. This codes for CASMFGGNTEAFF.

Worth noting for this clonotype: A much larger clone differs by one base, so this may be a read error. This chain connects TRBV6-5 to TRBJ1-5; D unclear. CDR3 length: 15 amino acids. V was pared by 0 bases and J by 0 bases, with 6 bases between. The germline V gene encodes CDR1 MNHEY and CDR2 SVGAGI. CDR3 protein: CASSYSIDSNQPQHF. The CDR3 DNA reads TGTGCCAGCAGTTACTCGATAGATAGCAATCAGCCCCAGCATTTT.

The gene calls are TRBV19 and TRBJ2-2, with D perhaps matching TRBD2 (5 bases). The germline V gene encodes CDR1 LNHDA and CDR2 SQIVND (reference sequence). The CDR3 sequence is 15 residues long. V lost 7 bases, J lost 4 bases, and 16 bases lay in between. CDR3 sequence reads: CASKVAGRSTGELFF. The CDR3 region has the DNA TGTGCCAGTAAGGTGGCGGGCAGGAGCACCGGGGAGCTGTTTTTT. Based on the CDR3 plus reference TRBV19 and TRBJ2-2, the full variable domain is DGGITQSPKYLFRKEGQNVTLSCEQNLNHDAMYWYRQDPGQGLRLIYYSQIVNDFQKGDIAEGYSVSREKKESFPLTVTSAQKNPTAFYLCASKVAGRSTGELFFGEGSRLTVL.

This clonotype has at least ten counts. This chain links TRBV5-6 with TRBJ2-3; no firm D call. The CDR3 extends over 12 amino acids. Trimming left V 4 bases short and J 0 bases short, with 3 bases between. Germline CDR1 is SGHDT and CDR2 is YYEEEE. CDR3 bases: TGTGCCAGCAGCATAAGCACAGATACGCAGTATTTT. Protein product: CASSISTDTQYF.

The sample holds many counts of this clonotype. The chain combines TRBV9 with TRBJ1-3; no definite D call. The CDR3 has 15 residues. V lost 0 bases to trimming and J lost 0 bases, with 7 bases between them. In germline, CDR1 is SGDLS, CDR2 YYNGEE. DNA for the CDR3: TGTGCCAGCAGCGTAGACATGGGCTCTGGAAACACCATATATTTT. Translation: CASSVDMGSGNTIYF.

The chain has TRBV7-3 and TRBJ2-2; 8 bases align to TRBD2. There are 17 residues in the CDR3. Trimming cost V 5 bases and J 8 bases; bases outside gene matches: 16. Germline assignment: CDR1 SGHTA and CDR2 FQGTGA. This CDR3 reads CASSQSLPGGPIGELFF. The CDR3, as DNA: TGTGCCAGCAGCCAATCTCTACCGGGAGGGCCCATTGGGGAGCTGTTTTTT.

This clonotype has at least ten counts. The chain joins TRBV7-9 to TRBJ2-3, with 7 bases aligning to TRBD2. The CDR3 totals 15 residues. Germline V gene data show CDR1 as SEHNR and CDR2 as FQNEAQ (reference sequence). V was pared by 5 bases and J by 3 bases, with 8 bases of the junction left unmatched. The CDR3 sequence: CASSPLFGGTDTQYF. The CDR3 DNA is TGTGCCAGCAGCCCCCTCTTCGGGGGGACAGATACGCAGTATTTT.